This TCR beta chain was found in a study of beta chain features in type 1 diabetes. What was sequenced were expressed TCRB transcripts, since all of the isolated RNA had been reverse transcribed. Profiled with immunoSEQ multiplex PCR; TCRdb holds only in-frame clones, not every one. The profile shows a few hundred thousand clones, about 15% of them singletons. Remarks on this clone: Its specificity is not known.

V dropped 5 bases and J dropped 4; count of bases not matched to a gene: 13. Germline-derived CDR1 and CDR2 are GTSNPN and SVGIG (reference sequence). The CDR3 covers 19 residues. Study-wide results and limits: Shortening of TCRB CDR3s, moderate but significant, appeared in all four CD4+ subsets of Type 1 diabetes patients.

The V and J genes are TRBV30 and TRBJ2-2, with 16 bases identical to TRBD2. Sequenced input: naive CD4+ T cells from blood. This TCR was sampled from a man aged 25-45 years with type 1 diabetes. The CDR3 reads CAWRRGGLAGGPRTGELFF. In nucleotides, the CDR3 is TGTGCCTGGCGACGCGGGGGACTAGCGGGAGGGCCTCGCACCGGGGAGCTGTTTTTT.